This T cell receptor (beta chain) derives from a study of blood T cell repertoires in COVID-19. Some clones are missing from TCRdb's copy, which holds only in-frame ones; the method was immunoSEQ multiplex PCR. Here the sample spans a few hundred thousand clones, about 79% being singletons. This CDR3 has 14 residues. CDR1 SGHNT and CDR2 YYREEE come from the germline V gene (reference sequence). Trimming took off 7 bases at V and 9 bases at J, with 21 bases between the two ends. Specimen: peripheral blood. This sequence was found in a man aged 40-49 years who had recovered from COVID-19. V usage is TRBV5-4 and J usage is TRBJ2-3; perhaps TRBD1 as D (6 bases). Written as DNA, the CDR3 is TGTGCCAGCTCGGCCACCCCCCTAAGGGGGACGCAGTATTTT. Residues: CASSATPLRGTQYF.